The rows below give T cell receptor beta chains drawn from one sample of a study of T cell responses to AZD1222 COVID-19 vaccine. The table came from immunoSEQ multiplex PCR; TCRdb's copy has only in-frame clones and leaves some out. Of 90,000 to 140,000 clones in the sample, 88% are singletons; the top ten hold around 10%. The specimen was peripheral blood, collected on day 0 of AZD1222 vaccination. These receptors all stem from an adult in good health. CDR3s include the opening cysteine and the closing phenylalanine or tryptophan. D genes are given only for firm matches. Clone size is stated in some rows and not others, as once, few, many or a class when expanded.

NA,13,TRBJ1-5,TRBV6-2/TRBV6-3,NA,TGTGCCAGCAGTTACGCGAACAATCAGCCCCAGCATTTT,CASSYANNQPQHF
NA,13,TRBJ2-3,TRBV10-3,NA,TGTGCCATCCGTGCCATTCTCGCAGATACGCAGTATTTT,CAIRAILADTQYF
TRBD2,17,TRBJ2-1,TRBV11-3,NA,TGTGCCAGCAGCCCTAGGGGGACTAGCGGGATATACAATGAGCAGTTCTTC,CASSPRGTSGIYNEQFF
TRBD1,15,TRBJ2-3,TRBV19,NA,TGTGCCAGTAGAAGGGGACAGGATTTCACAGATACGCAGTATTTT,CASRRGQDFTDTQYF
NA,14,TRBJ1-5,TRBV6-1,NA,TGTGCCAGCAGTGAGTCCCTGGGGGGTCAGCCCCAGCATTTT,CASSESLGGQPQHF
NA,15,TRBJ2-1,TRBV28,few,TGTGCCAGCAGTTCCCCCGTTGGGCGGAACAATGAGCAGTTCTTC,CASSSPVGRNNEQFF
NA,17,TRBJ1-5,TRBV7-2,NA,TGTGCCAGCAGCTTGGACTCGGGACACCTTAGCAATCAGCCCCAGCATTTT,CASSLDSGHLSNQPQHF
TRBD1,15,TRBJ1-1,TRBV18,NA,TGTGCCAGCTCACCACCCCTCGCAGGGGGTCCTGAAGCTTTCTTT,CASSPPLAGGPEAFF
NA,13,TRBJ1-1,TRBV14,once,TGTGCCAGCAGCTTTGACAGAATGACTGAAGCTTTCTTT,CASSFDRMTEAFF
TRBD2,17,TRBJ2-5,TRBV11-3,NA,TGTGCCAGCAGCTTAGAGTCGGGACTAGCGGGACAAGAGACCCAGTACTTC,CASSLESGLAGQETQYF
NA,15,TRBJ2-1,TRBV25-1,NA,TGTGCCAGCAGTGACTGGACGGGGATAGCGGATGAGCAGTTCTTC,CASSDWTGIADEQFF
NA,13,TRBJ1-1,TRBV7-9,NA,TGTGCCAGCAGCTTAGTCGCTGGGGCTGAAGCTTTCTTT,CASSLVAGAEAFF
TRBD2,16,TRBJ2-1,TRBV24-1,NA,TGTGCCACCAGTGATTTTCCTAGCGGGGGGTACAATGAGCAGTTCTTC,CATSDFPSGGYNEQFF
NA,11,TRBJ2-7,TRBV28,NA,TGTGCCACCGGGGGATCCTACGAGCAGTACTTC,CATGGSYEQYF
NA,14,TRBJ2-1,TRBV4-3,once,TGCGCCAGCAGCCAGGCTCGGGGTAACAATGAGCAGTTCTTC,CASSQARGNNEQFF
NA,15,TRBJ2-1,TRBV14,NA,TGTGCCAGCAGCCAAGGGCCTAGCGCCTACAATGAGCAGTTCTTC,CASSQGPSAYNEQFF
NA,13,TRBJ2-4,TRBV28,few,TGTGCCAGCACCCCTGGGGGCCAAAACATTCAGTACTTC,CASTPGGQNIQYF
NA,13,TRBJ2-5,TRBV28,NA,TGTGCCAGCAGTTTCGGATTCCGAGAGACCCAGTACTTC,CASSFGFRETQYF
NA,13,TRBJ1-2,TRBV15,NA,TGTGCCACCAGCAGCCCAAGCAGGGTGAGGCACACCTTC,CATSSPSRVRHTF
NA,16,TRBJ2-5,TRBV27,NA,TGTGCCAGCAGTCCAAACCCGGGGAGAGGGCAAGAGACCCAGTACTTC,CASSPNPGRGQETQYF
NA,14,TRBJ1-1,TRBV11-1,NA,TGTGCCAGCAGTCAGGGAATGGGGTACACTGAAGCTTTCTTT,CASSQGMGYTEAFF
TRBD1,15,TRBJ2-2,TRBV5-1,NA,TGCGCCAGCAGCTTGGGGCTACAGGGGAGCGGGGAGCTGTTTTTT,CASSLGLQGSGELFF
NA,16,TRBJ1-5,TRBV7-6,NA,TGTGCCAGCAGCTTAGTATGGGGCGCTGTGGGGCAGCCCCAGCATTTT,CASSLVWGAVGQPQHF
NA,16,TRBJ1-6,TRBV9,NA,TGTGCCAGCAGCGTTCCCAAGGGGGAGTATAATTCACCCCTCCACTTT,CASSVPKGEYNSPLHF
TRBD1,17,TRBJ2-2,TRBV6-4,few,TGTGCCAGCTCCAAGCTCCAGACAGGGAAGATCACCGGGGAGCTGTTTTTT,CASSKLQTGKITGELFF
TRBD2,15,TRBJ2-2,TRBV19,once,TGTGCCACCGTCTCTAGCGGGAGCTACACCGGGGAGCTGTTTTTT,CATVSSGSYTGELFF
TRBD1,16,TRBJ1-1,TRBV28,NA,TGTGCCAGCAACGCCGGGACAGGGTGGAGGAACACTGAAGCTTTCTTT,CASNAGTGWRNTEAFF
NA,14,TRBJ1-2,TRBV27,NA,TGTGCCAGCAGTTGGACGGGACCCGGAGTCGGCTACACCTTC,CASSWTGPGVGYTF
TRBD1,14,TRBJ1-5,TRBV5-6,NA,TGTGCCAGCAGCTTCAGGGACAGGGTGTCACCCCAGCATTTT,CASSFRDRVSPQHF
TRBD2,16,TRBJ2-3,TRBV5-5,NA,TGTGCCAGCAGCTTGGATCCAGCGGGACCCCAGGATACGCAGTATTTT,CASSLDPAGPQDTQYF
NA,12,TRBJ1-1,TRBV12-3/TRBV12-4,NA,TGTGCCAGCAGTTTTGGAGGGACTGAAGCTTTCTTT,CASSFGGTEAFF
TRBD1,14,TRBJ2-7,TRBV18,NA,TGTGCCAGCTCACTCGGGACAGCGCTCTACGAGCAGTACTTC,CASSLGTALYEQYF
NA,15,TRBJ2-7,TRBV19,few,TGTGCCAGTAGTATTGTAACGGGAGACTCCTACGAGCAGTACTTC,CASSIVTGDSYEQYF
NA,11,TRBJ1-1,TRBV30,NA,TGTGCCTGGAGTCCCGCCACTGAAGCTTTCTTT,CAWSPATEAFF
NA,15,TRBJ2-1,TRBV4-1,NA,TGCGCCAGCAGCCACACATCCGGGACTCAGGGTGAGCAGTTCTTC,CASSHTSGTQGEQFF
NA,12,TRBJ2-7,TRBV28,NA,TGTGCCAGCAGCCTACAAGACTACGAGCAGTACTTC,CASSLQDYEQYF
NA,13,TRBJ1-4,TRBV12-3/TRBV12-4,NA,TGTGCCAGCAGGACGGGAACTAATGAAAAACTGTTTTTT,CASRTGTNEKLFF
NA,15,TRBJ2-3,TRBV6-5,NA,TGTGCCAGCAGTTGGGAAGGTAGGGCAGCAGATACGCAGTATTTT,CASSWEGRAADTQYF
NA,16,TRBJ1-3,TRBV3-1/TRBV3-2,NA,TGTGCCAGCAGCCAATCTACCCCTTTCACTGGAAACACCATATATTTT,CASSQSTPFTGNTIYF
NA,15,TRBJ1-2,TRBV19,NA,TGTGCCAGTAGTACGTCAGGGGTCCGCAACTATGGCTACACCTTC,CASSTSGVRNYGYTF
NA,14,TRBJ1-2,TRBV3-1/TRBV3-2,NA,TGTGCCAGCAGTGCGGCAGGGGTTAACTATGGCTACACCTTC,CASSAAGVNYGYTF
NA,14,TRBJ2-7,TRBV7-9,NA,TGTGCCAGCAGCCCCCTAGGTCGGGGGAACGAGCAGTACTTC,CASSPLGRGNEQYF
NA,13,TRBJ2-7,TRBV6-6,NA,TGTGCCAGCCAGGACCGAGAGTCCTACGAGCAGTACTTC,CASQDRESYEQYF
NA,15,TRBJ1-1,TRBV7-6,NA,TGTGCCAGCAGCTTATCCCCAGTGCTGAACACTGAAGCTTTCTTT,CASSLSPVLNTEAFF